Listed here is a single T cell receptor beta chain. Its target is unknown. Libraries were prepared by immunoSEQ multiplex PCR; TCRdb keeps only in-frame clonotypes and omits some of them. The top ten clones hold around 7.8% of a sample with about 17,000 clones, roughly 79% of them seen once. Graft samples were processed, releasing intraepithelial and lamina propria lymphocytes. The sample is drawn from a study of graft-versus-host responses after intestinal transplantation. Study-wide background: Recipients received multivisceral, liver-intestinal, or isolated intestinal transplants. Uniformly, recipients were administered anti-thymocyte globulin induction with subsequent tacrolimus and steroids for approximately three years.

The V and J ends lost 1 base and 2 bases respectively, with 13 bases between them. Per germline, CDR1 LNHDA and CDR2 SQIVND (reference sequence). The CDR3 consists of 16 residues. Study results and limitations: The highest levels of circulating GvH clones went along with early declines in HvG clones after transplant.

The receptor's source is a human patient who received an intestinal transplant, so some T cells may come from the graft donor. The chain combines TRBV19 with TRBJ2-3, with D possibly TRBD2 on 5 matching bases. Here the sequenced sample was ileum tissue, taken around 470 days after intestinal transplant. The CDR3 loop is CASSIAGIFLTDTQYF. DNA of the CDR3: TGTGCCAGTAGTATAGCGGGAATCTTTCTCACAGATACGCAGTATTTT. Looking up the rest from reference TRBV19 and TRBJ2-3 gives the full variable domain: DGGITQSPKYLFRKEGQNVTLSCEQNLNHDAMYWYRQDPGQGLRLIYYSQIVNDFQKGDIAEGYSVSREKKESFPLTVTSAQKNPTAFYLCASSIAGIFLTDTQYFGPGTRLTVL.